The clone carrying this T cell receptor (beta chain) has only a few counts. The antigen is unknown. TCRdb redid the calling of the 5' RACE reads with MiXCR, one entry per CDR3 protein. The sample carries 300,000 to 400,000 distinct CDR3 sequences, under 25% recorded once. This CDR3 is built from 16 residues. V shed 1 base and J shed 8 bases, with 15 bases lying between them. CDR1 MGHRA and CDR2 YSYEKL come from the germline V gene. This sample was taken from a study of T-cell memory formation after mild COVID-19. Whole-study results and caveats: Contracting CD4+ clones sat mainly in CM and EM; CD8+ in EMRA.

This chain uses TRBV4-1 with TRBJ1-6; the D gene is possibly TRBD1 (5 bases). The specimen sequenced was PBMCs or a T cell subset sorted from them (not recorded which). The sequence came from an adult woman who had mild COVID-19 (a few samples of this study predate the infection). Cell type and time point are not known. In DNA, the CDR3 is TGCGCCAGCAGCCAAGGGTCCAGGGTCGGATATTCACCCCTCCACTTT. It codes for CASSQGSRVGYSPLHF.